This T cell receptor beta chain was identified in a study of T-cell reconstitution after alpha-beta-depleted transplantation in children. Unique molecular identifiers were incorporated when the TCRbeta library was constructed. MiXCR, run by TCRdb on the PCR reads, gives a single entry per CDR3 protein. The sample yields around 450,000 distinct CDR3 sequences, 15% to 20% seen once. This CDR3 comprises 15 residues. The V end was cut by 2 bases, the J end by 0 bases, with 8 bases between. The V gene's germline CDR1 is ENHRY and CDR2 SYGVKD. This receptor was taken from a boy under two years old who had a stem cell transplant for Wiskott-Aldrich syndrome, so the T cells may come from the graft donor. This rearrangement joins TRBV10-3 to TRBJ1-3; D uncertain. The sequencing here drew on PBMCs, mostly from graft donor cells, taken 360 days after TCRalphabeta/CD19-depleted stem cell transplant. The CDR3 DNA is TGTGCCATCAGTGAGCAACTGATCTCTGGAAACACCATATATTTT. It is translated as CAISEQLISGNTIYF.